A single TCR beta chain is shown here with its context. Its antigen is not known. Sequenced by immunoSEQ multiplex PCR; TCRdb stores in-frame clones only, minus some. The sample records 100,000 or so clones, around 90% being singletons. These data originate in a study of T cell responses to AZD1222 COVID-19 vaccine. The germline V gene encodes CDR1 SNHLY and CDR2 FYNNEI. This CDR3 has 13 amino acids. Between the trimmed V and J ends, which lost 6 bases and 4 bases, there was a span of 12 bases. Study-wide findings and caveats: Across spike, vaccine-associated CD4 TCRs were found, dominant at 160-218 and 743-854. Donors were chiefly white British, with a greater number of females, and clonal diversity was perhaps underestimated. After the peak T cell response, and only then, were repertoires sampled.

This rearrangement joins TRBV2 to TRBJ1-2; D unresolved. Sequenced here: peripheral blood, sampled on day 0 of AZD1222 vaccination. This clonotype was sampled from an adult in good health. The CDR3 DNA sequence: TGTGCCAGCAGGCCGGACGGAAGCTATGGCTACACCTTC. It is translated as CASRPDGSYGYTF.